This note documents a single TCR beta chain sequence. CDR3 length equals 15 residues. V was clipped by 6 bases and J by 4 bases, with 19 bases between them. Germline V lookup: CDR1 MGHRA, CDR2 YSYEKL. The repertoire was sequenced with immunoSEQ multiplex PCR; TCRdb's copy has only in-frame clones and lacks some. The repertoire holds about 260,000 clones, with roughly 86% as singletons. The data were obtained in a study of blood T cell repertoires in COVID-19. J is TRBJ2-7 and V is TRBV4-1, with TRBD2 as a possible D gene (5 bases). The clonotype was recovered from a human donor in a cohort sampled during active COVID-19. Sequencing used peripheral blood. The CDR3, as DNA: TGCGCCAGCAGTCCCGGCGGAGGCCGGACTTACGAGCAGTACTTC. Translation: CASSPGGGRTYEQYF.